The T cell receptor (beta chain) under discussion was sequenced for a study of control samples from healthy donors and cancer patients. Trimming took 5 bases from V and 5 from J, leaving 16 bases between them. The CDR3 has 16 amino acids. Germline-derived CDR1 and CDR2 are SGHVS and FQNEAQ. The table came from immunoSEQ multiplex PCR; TCRdb's copy has only in-frame clones and leaves some out. In the table there are roughly 58,000 clones, approximately 87% of which are singletons. This clone was detected once. The sequenced material came from PBMCs. The chain recombines TRBV7-8 with TRBJ1-6; D is possibly TRBD1 (5 bases). This TCR came from a woman in her sixties with lung cancer. CDR3 sequence (DNA): TGTGCCAGCAGCATTCGGGACCGTTCCAATAATTCACCCCTCCACTTT. Translated: CASSIRDRSNNSPLHF.